Shown below are 9 T cell receptor beta chains from a single sample sequenced in a study of T-cell memory formation after mild COVID-19. One entry per CDR3 protein, called by TCRdb with MiXCR from the 5' RACE reads. The table includes approximately 350,000 distinct CDR3 sequences, approximately 13% detected once. The material sequenced was PBMCs or a T cell subset sorted from them (not recorded which). The source of these receptors is a man between 18 and 29 years old who had mild COVID-19 (a few samples of this study predate the infection). Cell type and time point are not known.

A few counts support this clonotype. The rearrangement links TRBV6-4 to TRBJ1-1, with D hard to call. V was cut by 0 bases and J by 4 bases, with 15 bases left in between. CDR3 size: 16 residues. Per the germline V gene, CDR1 is MRHNA and CDR2 is SNTAGT. CDR3 residues: CASSDSTSRPLTEAFF. For the CDR3, the DNA is TGTGCCAGCAGTGACTCTACGAGTCGCCCCCTCACTGAAGCTTTCTTT.

The chain employs TRBV20-1 and TRBJ2-3; D may be TRBD2 (5 bases). The CDR3 runs to 14 residues. Trimming pared 3 bases from V and 1 base from J, leaving 11 bases between. Germline V gene data show CDR1 as DFQATT and CDR2 as SNEGSKA (reference sequence). CDR3 sequence reads: CSARPSLGTDTQYF. DNA for the CDR3: TGCAGTGCTAGGCCTAGCTTGGGCACAGATACGCAGTATTTT.

This clonotype showed up just a few times. The chain joins TRBV14 to TRBJ2-3; 11 bases map to TRBD2. Per germline, CDR1 SGHDN and CDR2 FVKESK. Germline trimming cut 2 bases from V and 0 bases from J; bases unmatched to any gene: 7. The CDR3 consists of 18 residues. CDR3 bases: TGTGCCAGCAGCCAATGGCTAGCGGGGGGACTTAGCACAGATACGCAGTATTTT. It translates to CASSQWLAGGLSTDTQYF.

The rearrangement links TRBV7-2 to TRBJ1-6, with TRBD1 matching 10 bases. Germline V gene sequence: CDR1 SGHTA, CDR2 FQGNSA. The CDR3 is made up of 15 amino acids. J gave up 7 bases and V 6 bases, and 6 bases lay outside the gene matches. The CDR3 coding sequence is TGTGCCAGCAGTAGCGCGGGACAGGGGAATTCACCCCTCCACTTT. It codes for CASSSAGQGNSPLHF.

This chain links TRBV10-3 with TRBJ2-7, with D perhaps matching TRBD2 (6 bases). CDR3 length equals 14 residues. Germline V gene data show CDR1 as ENHRY and CDR2 as SYGVKD. V was trimmed by 4 bases and J by 2 bases, leaving 12 bases between them. The CDR3 DNA sequence: TGTGCCATCAGTGGGGGCCGGAGGGCCTACGAGCAGTACTTC. This sequence encodes CAISGGRRAYEQYF.

This clonotype was counted between two and nine times. The rearrangement links TRBV12-3 or TRBV12-4 to TRBJ1-1; 7 bases fit TRBD1. There are 13 residues in the CDR3. With V trimmed by 5 bases and J by 4 bases, 4 bases remained unmatched. The CDR3 nucleotides are TGTGCCAGCAGTAACAGGGGACGCACTGAAGCTTTCTTT. This gives the protein CASSNRGRTEAFF.

This clonotype was detected ten times or more. The chain employs TRBV12-3 or TRBV12-4 and TRBJ2-5, with D hard to call. The V gene lost 3 bases and the J gene lost 13 bases, with 15 bases spanning the gap. The CDR3 runs to 12 residues. In nucleotides, the CDR3 is TGTGCCAGCAGTTTTGGTGACGCCGCAACGTACTTC. As protein: CASSFGDAATYF.

V and J are TRBV7-9 and TRBJ2-3; a weak D match, TRBD1 (5 bases). Germline CDR1 SEHNR, CDR2 FQNEAQ (reference sequence). Trimming removed 5 bases from V and 3 bases from J, with 15 bases in between. The CDR3 has 15 amino acids. The CDR3 reads CASSQRQTGTDTQYF. Here the CDR3 DNA reads TGTGCCAGCAGCCAACGACAGACCGGGACAGATACGCAGTATTTT.

In DNA, the CDR3 is TGCAGTGCTAGAGATCGGGCTAGCGGGGGGGCCACCTCGTTCTTC. This gives the protein CSARDRASGGATSFF. The J gene is TRBJ2-1, the V gene TRBV20-1; 12 bases match TRBD2. The CDR3 extends over 15 amino acids. Germline V lookup: CDR1 DFQATT, CDR2 SNEGSKA (reference sequence). Trimming took 0 bases from V and 15 from J; bases not matched to a gene: 12.